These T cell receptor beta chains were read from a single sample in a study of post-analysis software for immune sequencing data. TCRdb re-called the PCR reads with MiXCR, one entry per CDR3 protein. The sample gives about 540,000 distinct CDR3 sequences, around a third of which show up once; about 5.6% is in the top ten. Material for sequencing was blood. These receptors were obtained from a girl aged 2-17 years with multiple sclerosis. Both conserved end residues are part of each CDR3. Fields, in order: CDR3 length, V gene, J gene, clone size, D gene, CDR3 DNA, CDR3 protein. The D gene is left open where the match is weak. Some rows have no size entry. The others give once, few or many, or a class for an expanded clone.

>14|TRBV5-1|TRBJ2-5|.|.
TGCGCCAGCAGCTGGGACGGACGGAGGGAGACCCAGTACTTC
CASSWDGRRETQYF
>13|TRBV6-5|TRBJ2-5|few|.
TGTGCCTCCCGACGGCTGCAGGCTGGGGAGCAGTACTTC
CASRRLQAGEQYF
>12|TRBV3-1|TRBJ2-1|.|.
TGTGCCAGCAGCACAGGGTCCAGGTGGCCGTTCTTC
CASSTGSRWPFF
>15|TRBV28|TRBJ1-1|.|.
TGTGCCAGCAGTTTGGCAGCGGGGGTCGGGGCTGAAGCTTTCTTT
CASSLAAGVGAEAFF
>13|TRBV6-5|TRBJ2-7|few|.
TGTGCCAGCAGACGGACTTTTGCCTACGAGCAGTACTTC
CASRRTFAYEQYF
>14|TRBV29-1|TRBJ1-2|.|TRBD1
TGCAGCGTTGAGGGACAGGTTAATGGTTATGGCTACACCTTC
CSVEGQVNGYGYTF
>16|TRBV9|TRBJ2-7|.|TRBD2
TGTGCCAGCAGCGGGCCCGGGACTAGCGGCTCCTACGAGCAGTACTTC
CASSGPGTSGSYEQYF
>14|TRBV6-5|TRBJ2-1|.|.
TGTGCCAGCCGAACGCGGACAGTATACAATGAGCAGTTCTTC
CASRTRTVYNEQFF
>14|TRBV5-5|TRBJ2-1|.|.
TGTGCCAGCAGCTTGCCCGACCGCAACAGTGAGCAGTTCTTC
CASSLPDRNSEQFF
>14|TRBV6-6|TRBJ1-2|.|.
TGTGCCAGCAGTTCCCTCCCGAGGGGCTATGGCTACACCTTC
CASSSLPRGYGYTF
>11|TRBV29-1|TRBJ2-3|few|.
TGCAGCTTAACCTCGGGGGATACGCAGTATTTT
CSLTSGDTQYF
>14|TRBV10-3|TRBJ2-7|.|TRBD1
TGTGCCATCCTGACAGGGAAAAAGTCCGAGTGGCAGTACTTC
CAILTGKKSEWQYF